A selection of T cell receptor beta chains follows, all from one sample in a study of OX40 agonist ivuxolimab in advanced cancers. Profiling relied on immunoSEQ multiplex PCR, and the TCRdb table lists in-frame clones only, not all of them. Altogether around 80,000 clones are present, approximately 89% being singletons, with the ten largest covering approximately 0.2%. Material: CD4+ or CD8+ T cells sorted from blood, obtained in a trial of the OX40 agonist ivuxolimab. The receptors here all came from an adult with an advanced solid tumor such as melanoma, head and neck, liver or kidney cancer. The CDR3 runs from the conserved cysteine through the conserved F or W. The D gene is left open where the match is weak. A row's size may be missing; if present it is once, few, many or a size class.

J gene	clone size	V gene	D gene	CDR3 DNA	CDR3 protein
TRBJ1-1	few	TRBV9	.	TGTGCCAGCAGCGTAGGGGGTATGAACACTGAAGCTTTCTTT	CASSVGGMNTEAFF
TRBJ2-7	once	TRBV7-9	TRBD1	TGTGCCAGCAGCCCACTTGGGGGACAGGGTGCCTACGAGCAGTACTTC	CASSPLGGQGAYEQYF
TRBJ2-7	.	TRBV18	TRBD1	TGTGCCAGCTCACCATTCCTCAGGACAGGGGGGCAGATTCCCACCTCCTACGAGCAGTACTTC	CASSPFLRTGGQIPTSYEQYF
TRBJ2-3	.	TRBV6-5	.	TGTGCCAGCGGCCCCACAGATACGCAGTATTTT	CASGPTDTQYF
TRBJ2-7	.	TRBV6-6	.	TGTGCCAGCAGTTACAGGACCTACGAGCAGTACTTC	CASSYRTYEQYF
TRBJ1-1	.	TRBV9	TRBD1	TGTGCCAGCAGCTCCCGGGACAGGGGAGTTGAAGCTTTCTTT	CASSSRDRGVEAFF
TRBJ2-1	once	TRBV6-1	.	TGTGCCAGCAGTGAACCCGTAACACAGAAGTTCTTC	CASSEPVTQKFF
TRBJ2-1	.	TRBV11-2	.	TGTGCCAGCAGCTTTGGGACTTTACCGTACAATGAGCAGTTCTTC	CASSFGTLPYNEQFF
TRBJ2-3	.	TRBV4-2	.	TGTGCCAGCGGCCCGACTAGTTCCCGGGAAGATACGCAGTATTTT	CASGPTSSREDTQYF
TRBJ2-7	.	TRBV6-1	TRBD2	TGTGCCAGCAGTGAAGAGCCACTAGCGGGGACCTCCTACGAGCAGTACTTC	CASSEEPLAGTSYEQYF
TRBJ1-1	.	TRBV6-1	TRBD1	TGTGCCAGCAGTGTCCGGGACAGGGGGAGAGTTGGTACTGAAGCTTTCTTT	CASSVRDRGRVGTEAFF
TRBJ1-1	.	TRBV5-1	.	TGCGCCAGCAGCCACCCCCAGAACACTGAAGCTTTCTTT	CASSHPQNTEAFF
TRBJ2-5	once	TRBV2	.	TGTGCCAGCAGTATGGACAGGAGGGTAGAGACCCAGTACTTC	CASSMDRRVETQYF
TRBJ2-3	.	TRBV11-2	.	TGTGCCAGCAGACCTAACACAGATACGCAGTATTTT	CASRPNTDTQYF